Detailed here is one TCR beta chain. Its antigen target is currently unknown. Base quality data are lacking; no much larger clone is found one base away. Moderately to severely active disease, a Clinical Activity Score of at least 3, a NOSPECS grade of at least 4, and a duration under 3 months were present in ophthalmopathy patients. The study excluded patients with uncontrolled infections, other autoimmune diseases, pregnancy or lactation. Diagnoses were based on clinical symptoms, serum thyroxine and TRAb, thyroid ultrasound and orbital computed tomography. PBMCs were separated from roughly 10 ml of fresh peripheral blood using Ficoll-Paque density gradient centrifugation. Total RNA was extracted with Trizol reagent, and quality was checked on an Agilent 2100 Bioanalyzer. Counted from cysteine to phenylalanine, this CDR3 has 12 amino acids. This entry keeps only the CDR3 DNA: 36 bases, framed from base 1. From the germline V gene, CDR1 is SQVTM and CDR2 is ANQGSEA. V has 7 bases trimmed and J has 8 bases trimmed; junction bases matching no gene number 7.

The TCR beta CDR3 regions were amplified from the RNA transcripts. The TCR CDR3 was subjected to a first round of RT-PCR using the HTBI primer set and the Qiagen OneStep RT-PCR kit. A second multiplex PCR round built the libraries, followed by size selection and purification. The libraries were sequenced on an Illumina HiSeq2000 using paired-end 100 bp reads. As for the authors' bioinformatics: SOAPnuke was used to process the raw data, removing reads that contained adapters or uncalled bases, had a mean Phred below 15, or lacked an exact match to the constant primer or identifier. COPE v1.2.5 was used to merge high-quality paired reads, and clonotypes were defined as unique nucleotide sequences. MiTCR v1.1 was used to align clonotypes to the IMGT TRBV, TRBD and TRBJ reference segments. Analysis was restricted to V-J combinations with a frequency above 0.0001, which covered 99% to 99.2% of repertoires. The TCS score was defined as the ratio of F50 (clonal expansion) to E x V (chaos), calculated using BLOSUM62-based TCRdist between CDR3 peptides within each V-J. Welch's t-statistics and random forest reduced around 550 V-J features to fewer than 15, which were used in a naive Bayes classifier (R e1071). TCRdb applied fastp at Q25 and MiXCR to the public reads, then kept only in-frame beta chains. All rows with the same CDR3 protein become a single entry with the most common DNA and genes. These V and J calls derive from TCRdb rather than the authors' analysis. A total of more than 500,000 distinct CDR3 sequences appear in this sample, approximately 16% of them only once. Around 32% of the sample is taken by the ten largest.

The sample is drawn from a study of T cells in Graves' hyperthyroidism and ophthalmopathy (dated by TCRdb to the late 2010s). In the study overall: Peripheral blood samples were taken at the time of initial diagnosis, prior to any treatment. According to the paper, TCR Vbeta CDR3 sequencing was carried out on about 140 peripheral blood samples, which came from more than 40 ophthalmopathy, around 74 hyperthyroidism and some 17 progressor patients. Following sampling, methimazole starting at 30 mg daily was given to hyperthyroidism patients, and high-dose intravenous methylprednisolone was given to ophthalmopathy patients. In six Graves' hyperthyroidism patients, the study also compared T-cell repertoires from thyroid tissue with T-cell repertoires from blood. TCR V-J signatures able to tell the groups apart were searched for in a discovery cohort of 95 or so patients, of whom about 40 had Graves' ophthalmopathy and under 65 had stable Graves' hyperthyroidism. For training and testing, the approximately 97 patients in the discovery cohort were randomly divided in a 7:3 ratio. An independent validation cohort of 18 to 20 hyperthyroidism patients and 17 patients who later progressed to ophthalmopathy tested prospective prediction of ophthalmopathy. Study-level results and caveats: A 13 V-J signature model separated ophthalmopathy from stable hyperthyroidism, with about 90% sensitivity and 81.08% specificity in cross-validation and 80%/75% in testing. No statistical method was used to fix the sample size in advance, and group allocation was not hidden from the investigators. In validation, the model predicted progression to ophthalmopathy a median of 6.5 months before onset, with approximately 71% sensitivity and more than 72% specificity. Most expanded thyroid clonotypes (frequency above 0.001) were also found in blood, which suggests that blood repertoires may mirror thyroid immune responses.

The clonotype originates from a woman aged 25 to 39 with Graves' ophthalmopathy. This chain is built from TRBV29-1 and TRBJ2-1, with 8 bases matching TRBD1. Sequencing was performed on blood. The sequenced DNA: TGCAGCGCACCGACAGGGGTCGATGAGCAGTTCTTC. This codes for CSAPTGVDEQFF.